This T cell receptor (beta chain) was captured in a study of blood T cell repertoires in COVID-19. Looking at the study overall: Researchers got acute and convalescent COVID-19 samples from the United States, Italy and Spain. T cells, B-cell-depleted T cells, or PBMCs provided the cDNA or gDNA that served as material.

This clone has just one count. The germline V gene has CDR1 LGHDT and CDR2 YNNKEL (reference sequence). The CDR3 extends over 16 amino acids. Trimming took 3 bases from V and 5 from J; bases not matched to a gene: 8. Authors' processing steps: Nucleated cell counts were estimated from reference gene primer amplification. Assay: immunoSEQ multiplex PCR; the TCRdb copy retains only in-frame clones and omits some. Clone size and the V and J calls come from that table; the DNA yielded D and trimming. The sample yields hundreds of thousands of clones, about 80% seen once. The TCR was taken from a woman between 45 and 60 years old who had recovered from COVID-19. Sequencing was carried out using peripheral blood. This rearrangement joins TRBV3-1 (or the pseudogene TRBV3-2) to TRBJ2-3; 10 bases map to TRBD2. The CDR3 DNA sequence: TGTGCCAGCAGCCACACAGGGACTAGCGCAATAGATACGCAGTATTTT. Encoded protein: CASSHTGTSAIDTQYF.